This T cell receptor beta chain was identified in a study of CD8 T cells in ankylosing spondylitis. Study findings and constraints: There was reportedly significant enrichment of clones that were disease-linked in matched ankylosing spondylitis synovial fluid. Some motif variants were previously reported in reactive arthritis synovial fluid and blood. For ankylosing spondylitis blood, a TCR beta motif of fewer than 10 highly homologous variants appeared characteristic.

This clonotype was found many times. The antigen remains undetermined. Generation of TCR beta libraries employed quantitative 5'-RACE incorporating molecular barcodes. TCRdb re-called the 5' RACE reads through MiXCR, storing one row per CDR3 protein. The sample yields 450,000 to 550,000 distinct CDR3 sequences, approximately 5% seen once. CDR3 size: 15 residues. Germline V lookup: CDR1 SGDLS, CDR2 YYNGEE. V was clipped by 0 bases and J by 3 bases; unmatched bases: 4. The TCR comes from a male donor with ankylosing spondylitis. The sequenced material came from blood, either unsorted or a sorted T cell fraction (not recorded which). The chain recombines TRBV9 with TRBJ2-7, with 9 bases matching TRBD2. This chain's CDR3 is CASSVGGTSLYEQYF. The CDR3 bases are TGTGCCAGCAGCGTAGGAGGGACTAGCCTCTACGAGCAGTACTTC.